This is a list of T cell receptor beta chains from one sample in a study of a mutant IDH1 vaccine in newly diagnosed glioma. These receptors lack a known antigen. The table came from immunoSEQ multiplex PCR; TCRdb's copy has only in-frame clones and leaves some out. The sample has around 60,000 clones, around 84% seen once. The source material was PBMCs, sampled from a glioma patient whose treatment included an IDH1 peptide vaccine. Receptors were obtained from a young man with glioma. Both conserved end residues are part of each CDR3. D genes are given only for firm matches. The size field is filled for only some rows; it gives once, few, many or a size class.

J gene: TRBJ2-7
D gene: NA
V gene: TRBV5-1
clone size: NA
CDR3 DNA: TGCGCCAGCAGCTTGGGCGGCCGGAACTACGAGCAGTACTTC
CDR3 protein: CASSLGGRNYEQYF

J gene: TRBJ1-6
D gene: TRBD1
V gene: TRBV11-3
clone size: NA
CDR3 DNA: TGTGCCAGCGACTTACAGGGGCACAATTCACCCCTCCACTTT
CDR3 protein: CASDLQGHNSPLHF

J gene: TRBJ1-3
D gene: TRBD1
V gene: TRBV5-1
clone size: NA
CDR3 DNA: TGCGCCAGCAGCCCCGACAGGGGGCTAGGAAACACCATATATTTT
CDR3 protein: CASSPDRGLGNTIYF

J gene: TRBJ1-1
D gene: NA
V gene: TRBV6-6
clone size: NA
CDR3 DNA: TGTGCCAGCAGTTACCGGGTAACAGCGTCGAATGAAGCTTTCTTT
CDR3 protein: CASSYRVTASNEAFF

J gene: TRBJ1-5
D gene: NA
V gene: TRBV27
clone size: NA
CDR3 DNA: TGTGCCAGCCGTCCGGGGGGGGCAGGTCAGCCCCAGCATTTT
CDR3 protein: CASRPGGAGQPQHF

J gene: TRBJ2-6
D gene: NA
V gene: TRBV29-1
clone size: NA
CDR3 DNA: TGCAGCGTTGAAGTCGGGGGCTCTGGGGCCAACGTCCTGACTTTC
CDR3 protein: CSVEVGGSGANVLTF

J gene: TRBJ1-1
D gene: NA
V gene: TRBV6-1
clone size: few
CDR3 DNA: TGTGCCAGCAGTGAACCGTCCCCAGTTAAGTCGGCTTTCTTT
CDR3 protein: CASSEPSPVKSAFF

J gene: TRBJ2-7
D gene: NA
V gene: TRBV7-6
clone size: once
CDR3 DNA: TGTGCCAGCAGCTTAGAGGTCAGGGGCTACGAGCAGTACTTC
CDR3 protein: CASSLEVRGYEQYF

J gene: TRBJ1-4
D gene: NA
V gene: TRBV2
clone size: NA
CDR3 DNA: TGTGCCAGCAGTGAGCTAGGAGATGCAACTAATGAAAAACTGTTTTTT
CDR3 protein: CASSELGDATNEKLFF

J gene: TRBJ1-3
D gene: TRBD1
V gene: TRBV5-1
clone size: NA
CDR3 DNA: TGCGCCAGCAGCATAGGACAGGGGGCTGGAAACACCATATATTTT
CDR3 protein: CASSIGQGAGNTIYF

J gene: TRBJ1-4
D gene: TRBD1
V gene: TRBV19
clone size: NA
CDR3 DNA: TGTGCCAGTAGTGCGGGACAGACTAATGAAAAACTGTTTTTT
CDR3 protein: CASSAGQTNEKLFF

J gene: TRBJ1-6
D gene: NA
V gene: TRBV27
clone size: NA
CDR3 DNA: TGTGCCAGCAAGGTGTCACCCCTCCACTTT
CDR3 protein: CASKVSPLHF

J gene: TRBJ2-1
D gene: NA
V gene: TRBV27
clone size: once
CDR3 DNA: TGTGCCAGCAGTTTCCACAGGGCCAATGAGCAGTTCTTC
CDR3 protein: CASSFHRANEQFF

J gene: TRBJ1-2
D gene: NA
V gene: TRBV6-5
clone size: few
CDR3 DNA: TGTGCCAGCTACACAGGGCAGCCCCTCTATGGCTACACCTTC
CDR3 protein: CASYTGQPLYGYTF

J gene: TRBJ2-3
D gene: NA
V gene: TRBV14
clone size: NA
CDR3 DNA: TGTGCCAGCAGCCAAGAAAGTTATTTT
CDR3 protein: CASSQESYF

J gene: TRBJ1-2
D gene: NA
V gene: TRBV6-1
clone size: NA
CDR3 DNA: TGTGCCAGCAGTGCTAGGGGGGCGCATGGCTACACCTTC
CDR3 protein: CASSARGAHGYTF

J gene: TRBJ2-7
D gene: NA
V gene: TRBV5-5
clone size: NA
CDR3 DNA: TGTGCCAGCAGCTTTACCTACGAGCAGTACTTC
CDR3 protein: CASSFTYEQYF

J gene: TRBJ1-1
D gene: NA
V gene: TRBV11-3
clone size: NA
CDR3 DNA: TGTGCCAGCAGCTCCGGAGGAATGAACACTGAAGCTTTCTTT
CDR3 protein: CASSSGGMNTEAFF

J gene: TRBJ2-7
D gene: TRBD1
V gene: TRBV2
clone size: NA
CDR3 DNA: TGTGCCAGCAGAAACTTCAAGGGACAGGACGTCTCCTACGAGCAGTACTTC
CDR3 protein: CASRNFKGQDVSYEQYF

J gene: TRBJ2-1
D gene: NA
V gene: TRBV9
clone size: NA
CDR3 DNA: TGTGCCAGCAGCTCTACGGGACTTAACTCCTACAATGAGCAGTTCTTC
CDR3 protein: CASSSTGLNSYNEQFF

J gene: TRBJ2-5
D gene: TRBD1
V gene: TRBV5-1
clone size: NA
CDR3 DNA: TGCGCCAGCAGCCGATCGGGACAGGGTTCCGAGACCCAGTACTTC
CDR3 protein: CASSRSGQGSETQYF

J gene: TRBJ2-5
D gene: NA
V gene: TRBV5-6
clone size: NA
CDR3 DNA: TGTGCCAGCAGCTCGCCCACAGGAATACCTATTTCTTGGGAGACCCAGTACTTC
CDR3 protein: CASSSPTGIPISWETQYF

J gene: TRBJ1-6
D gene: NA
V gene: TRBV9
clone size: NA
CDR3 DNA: TGTGCCAGCAGCGCCGGACAGCGCGGTTCACCCCTCCACTTT
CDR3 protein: CASSAGQRGSPLHF

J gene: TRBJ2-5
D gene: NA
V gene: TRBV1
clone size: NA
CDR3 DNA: TGCACCAGCAGCCAAGATCTTCTCTGGGAGACCCAGTACTTC
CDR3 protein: CTSSQDLLWETQYF

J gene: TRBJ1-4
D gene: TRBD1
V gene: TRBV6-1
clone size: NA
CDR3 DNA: TGTGCCAGCAGTGTTGGGACAGGGGGAAATGAAAAACTGTTTTTT
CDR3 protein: CASSVGTGGNEKLFF

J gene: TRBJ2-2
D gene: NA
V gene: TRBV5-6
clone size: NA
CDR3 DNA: TGTGCCAGCAGCTTGGTGGGGGCCTACACCGGGGAGCTGTTTTTT
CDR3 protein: CASSLVGAYTGELFF

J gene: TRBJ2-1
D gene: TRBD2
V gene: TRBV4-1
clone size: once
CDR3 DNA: TGCGCCAGCAGCCCTTTACCCAGCGGGGGTCCGTACAATGAGCAGTTCTTC
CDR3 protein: CASSPLPSGGPYNEQFF

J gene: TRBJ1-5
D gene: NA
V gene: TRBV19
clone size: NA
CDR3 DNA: TGTGCCAGTAGTCCCACACACAGGCCGAATCAGCCCCAGCATTTT
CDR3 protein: CASSPTHRPNQPQHF

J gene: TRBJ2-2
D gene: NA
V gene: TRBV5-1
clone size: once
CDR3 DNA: TGCGCCAGCAGCCGCAAGGTGATTACGAACACCGGGGAGCTGTTTTTT
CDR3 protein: CASSRKVITNTGELFF

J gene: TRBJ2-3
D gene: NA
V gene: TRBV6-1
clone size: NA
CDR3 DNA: TGTGCCAGCAGTGAATGGCAGTCTATCGCTACGCAGTATTTT
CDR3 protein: CASSEWQSIATQYF

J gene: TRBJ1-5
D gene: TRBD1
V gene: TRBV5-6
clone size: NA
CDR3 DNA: TGTGCCAGCAGCCAGGGGGGGGTCCTTAGCAATCAGCCCCAGCATTTT
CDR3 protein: CASSQGGVLSNQPQHF